In this sample, the clone carrying this T cell receptor (beta chain) turned up a few times. Its antigen remains unknown. The source of the sample is a study of T cells in localized non-small cell lung cancer. General study points: Highest T cell clonality was seen in uninvolved adjacent lung, surpassing that measured in tumor.

This CDR3 contains 16 residues. Trimming cost V 3 bases and J 3 bases, with 15 bases left between them. Germline V gene lookup returns CDR1 SEHNR and CDR2 FQNEAQ (reference sequence). Some clones are missing from TCRdb's copy, which holds only in-frame ones; the method was immunoSEQ multiplex PCR. The profile shows over 30,000 clones, roughly 78% of them singletons. The chain uses TRBV7-9 and TRBJ2-4, with D unclear. The sequence was obtained from a male donor aged 60 or over with stage II squamous cell lung carcinoma. Specimen: peripheral blood, collected before any cancer treatment. The CDR3 sequence: CASSFPPSRVKNIQYF. The DNA of the CDR3 is TGTGCCAGCAGCTTTCCCCCAAGTAGGGTCAAAAACATTCAGTACTTC.